The next 3 T cell receptor beta chains were all read from a single sample in a study of identical twins. MiXCR was run by TCRdb on the 5' RACE reads, yielding one entry per CDR3 protein. The sample shows under 250,000 distinct CDR3 sequences, about an eighth of them seen only once. This sample also appeared in a second study, on yellow fever vaccine responses in identical twins.

The sample comprised memory (CD45RO+) T cells sorted from blood. The receptors shown here come from a young woman in good health.

This chain uses TRBV20-1 with TRBJ2-1; 10 positions agree with TRBD2. J lost 0 bases, V lost 3 bases, and 8 bases had no gene match. The CDR3 runs 17 residues. Germline V gene lookup returns CDR1 DFQATT and CDR2 SNEGSKA (reference sequence). CDR3 protein: CSASRLAGASSYNEQFF. The CDR3 nucleotides are TGCAGTGCTAGTCGGCTAGCGGGGGCAAGCTCCTACAATGAGCAGTTCTTC.

There are many counts of this clonotype. This chain joins TRBV12-3 or TRBV12-4 and TRBJ1-5, with D perhaps matching TRBD1 (5 bases). This CDR3 is 17 amino acids long. Trimming removed 1 base from V and 4 bases from J, with 17 bases in between. The CDR3 sequence: CASSLGQGVGENQPQHF. In DNA form, the CDR3 reads TGTGCCAGCAGTTTAGGGCAGGGAGTGGGTGAAAATCAGCCCCAGCATTTT.

This clonotype was seen ten or more times. V gene TRBV18 combines with J gene TRBJ2-7; maybe TRBD1 (5 bases). V was pared by 4 bases and J by 4 bases, with 11 bases between. The CDR3 runs 13 residues. Per the germline V gene, CDR1 is KGHSH and CDR2 is LQKENI. The CDR3 loop reads CASSQGFNYEQYF. The CDR3 bases are TGTGCCAGCTCACAGGGGTTTAATTACGAGCAGTACTTC. Full variable domain (outside the CDR3, taken from reference TRBV18 and TRBJ2-7): NAGVMQNPRHLVRRRGQEARLRCSPMKGHSHVYWYRQLPEEGLKFMVYLQKENIIDESGMPKERFSAEFPKEGPSILRIQQVVRGDSAAYFCASSQGFNYEQYFGPGTRLTVT.